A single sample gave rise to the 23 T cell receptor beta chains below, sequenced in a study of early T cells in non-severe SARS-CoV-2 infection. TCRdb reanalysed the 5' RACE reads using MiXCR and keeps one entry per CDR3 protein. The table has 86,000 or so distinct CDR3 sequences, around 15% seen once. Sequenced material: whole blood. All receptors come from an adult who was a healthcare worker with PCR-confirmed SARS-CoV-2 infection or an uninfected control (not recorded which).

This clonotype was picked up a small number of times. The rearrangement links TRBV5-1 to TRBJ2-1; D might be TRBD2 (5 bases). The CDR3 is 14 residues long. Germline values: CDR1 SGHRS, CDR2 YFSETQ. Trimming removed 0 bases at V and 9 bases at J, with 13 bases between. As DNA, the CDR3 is TGCGCCAGCAGCTTGGCTGCGGGCTCCCCTGAGCAGTTCTTC. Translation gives CASSLAAGSPEQFF.

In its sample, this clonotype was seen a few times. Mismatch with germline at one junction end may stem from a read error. The DNA for the CDR3 is TGCAGCATTGAGGGAACCCACTCTGGAAACACCATATATTTT. As protein: CSIEGTHSGNTIYF. V usage is TRBV29-1 and J usage is TRBJ1-3, with D uncertain. Germline assignment: CDR1 SQVTM and CDR2 ANQGSEA. This CDR3 is 14 amino acids long.

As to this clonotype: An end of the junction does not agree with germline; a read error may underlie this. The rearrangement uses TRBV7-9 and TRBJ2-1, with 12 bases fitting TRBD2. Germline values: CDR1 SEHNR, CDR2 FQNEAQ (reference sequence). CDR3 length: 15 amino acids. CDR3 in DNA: TGTGTCAGCAGCCCGTCGACTAGCGGGAGAAATGAGCAGTTCTTC. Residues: CVSSPSTSGRNEQFF. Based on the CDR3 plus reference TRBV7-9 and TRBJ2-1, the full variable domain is DTGVSQNPRHKITKRGQNVTFRCDPISEHNRLYWYRQTLGQGPEFLTYFQNEAQLEKSRLLSDRFSAERPKGSFSTLEIQRTEQGDSAMYLCVSSPSTSGRNEQFFGPGTRLTVL.

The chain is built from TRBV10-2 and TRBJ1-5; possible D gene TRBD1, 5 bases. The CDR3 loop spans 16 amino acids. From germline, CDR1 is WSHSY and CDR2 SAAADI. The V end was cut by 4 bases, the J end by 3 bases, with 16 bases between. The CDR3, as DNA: TGCGCCAGCAGTGGGGGGATATTGGGACTCAATCAGCCCCAGCATTTT. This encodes CASSGGILGLNQPQHF.

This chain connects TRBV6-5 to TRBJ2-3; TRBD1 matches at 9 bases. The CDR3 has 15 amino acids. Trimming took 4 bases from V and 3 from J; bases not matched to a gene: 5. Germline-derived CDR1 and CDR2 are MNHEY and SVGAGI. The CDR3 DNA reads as TGTGCCAGCAGTTGGACAGGGGATAAGACAGATACGCAGTATTTT. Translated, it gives CASSWTGDKTDTQYF.

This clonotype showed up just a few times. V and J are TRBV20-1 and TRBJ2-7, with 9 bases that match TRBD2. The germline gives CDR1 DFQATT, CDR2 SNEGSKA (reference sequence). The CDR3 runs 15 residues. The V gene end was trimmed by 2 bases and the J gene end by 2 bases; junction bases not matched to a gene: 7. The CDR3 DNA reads TGCAGTGCTAGACCCGCGGGAGGGCCGGCCTACGAGCAGTACTTC. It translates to CSARPAGGPAYEQYF.

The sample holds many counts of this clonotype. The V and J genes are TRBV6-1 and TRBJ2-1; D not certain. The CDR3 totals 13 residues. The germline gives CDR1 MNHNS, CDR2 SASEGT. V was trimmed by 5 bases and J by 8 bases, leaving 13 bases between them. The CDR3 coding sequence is TGTGCCAGCAGTCGAACGGGTCTTCATGAGCAGTTCTTC. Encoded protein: CASSRTGLHEQFF.

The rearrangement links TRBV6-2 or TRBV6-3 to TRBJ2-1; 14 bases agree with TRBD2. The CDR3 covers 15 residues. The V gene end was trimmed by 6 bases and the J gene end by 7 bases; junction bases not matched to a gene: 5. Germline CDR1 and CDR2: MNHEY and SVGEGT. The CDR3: CASRRTSGGWNEQFF. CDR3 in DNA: TGTGCCAGCAGAAGGACTAGCGGGGGGTGGAATGAGCAGTTCTTC.

Here the CDR3 reads CAISDLEDTDSYEQYF. The CDR3 DNA reads TGTGCCATCAGTGACTTGGAGGACACCGACTCCTACGAGCAGTACTTC. The chain uses TRBV10-3 and TRBJ2-7; D may correspond to TRBD1 or TRBD2 (5 bases each). CDR3 length: 16 amino acids. The V gene lost 3 bases and the J gene lost 0 bases, with 15 bases spanning the gap. CDR1 ENHRY and CDR2 SYGVKD come from the germline V gene.

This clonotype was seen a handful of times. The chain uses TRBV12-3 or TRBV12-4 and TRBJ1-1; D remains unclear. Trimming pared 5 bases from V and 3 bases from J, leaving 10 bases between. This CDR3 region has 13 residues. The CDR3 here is CASSEHRDTEAFF. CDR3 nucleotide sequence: TGTGCCAGCAGTGAACACCGGGACACTGAAGCTTTCTTT.

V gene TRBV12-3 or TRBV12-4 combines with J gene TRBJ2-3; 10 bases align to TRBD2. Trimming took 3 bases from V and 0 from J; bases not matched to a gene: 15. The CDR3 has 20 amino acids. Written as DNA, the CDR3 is TGTGCCAGCAGTTTGGGTCTAGCGGGGGCCATCACTTTTAGCACAGATACGCAGTATTTT. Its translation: CASSLGLAGAITFSTDTQYF.

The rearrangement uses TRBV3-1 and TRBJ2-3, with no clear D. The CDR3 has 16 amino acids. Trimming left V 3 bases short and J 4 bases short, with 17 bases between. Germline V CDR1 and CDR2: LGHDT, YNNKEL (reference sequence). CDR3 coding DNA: TGTGCCAGCAGCCACAAAGATGCACTGGGGTCAGATACGCAGTATTTT. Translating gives CASSHKDALGSDTQYF.

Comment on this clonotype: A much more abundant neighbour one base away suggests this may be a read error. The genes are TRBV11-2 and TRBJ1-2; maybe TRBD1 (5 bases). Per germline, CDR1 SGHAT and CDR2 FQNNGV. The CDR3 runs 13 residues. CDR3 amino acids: CASSLQGRYSYTF. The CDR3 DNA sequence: TGTGCCAGCAGCTTGCAGGGACGCTATAGCTACACCTTC.

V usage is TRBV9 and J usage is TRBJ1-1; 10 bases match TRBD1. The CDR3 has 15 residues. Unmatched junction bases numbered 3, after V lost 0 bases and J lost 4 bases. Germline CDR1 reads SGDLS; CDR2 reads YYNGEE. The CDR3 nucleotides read TGTGCCAGCAGCGTAGGCGGGACAGGGGTCACTGAAGCTTTCTTT. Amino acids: CASSVGGTGVTEAFF.

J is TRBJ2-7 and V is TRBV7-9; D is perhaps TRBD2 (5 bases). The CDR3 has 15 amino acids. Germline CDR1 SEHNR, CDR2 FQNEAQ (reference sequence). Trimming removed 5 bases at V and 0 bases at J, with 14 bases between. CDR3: CASSQSGLGSYEQYF. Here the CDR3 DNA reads TGTGCCAGCAGCCAGAGCGGCCTCGGCTCCTACGAGCAGTACTTC.

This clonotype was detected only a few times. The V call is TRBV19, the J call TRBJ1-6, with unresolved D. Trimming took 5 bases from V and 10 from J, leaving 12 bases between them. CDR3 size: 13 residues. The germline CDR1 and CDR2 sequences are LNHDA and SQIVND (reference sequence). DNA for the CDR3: TGTGCCAGTAGTCTCGGCGTGGCGTCACCCCTCCACTTT. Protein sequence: CASSLGVASPLHF.

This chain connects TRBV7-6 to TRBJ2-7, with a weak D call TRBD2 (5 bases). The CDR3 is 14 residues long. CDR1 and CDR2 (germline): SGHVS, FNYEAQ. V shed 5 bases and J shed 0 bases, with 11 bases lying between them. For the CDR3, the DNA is TGTGCCAGCAGCCCCGGGGATAACTCCTACGAGCAGTACTTC. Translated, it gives CASSPGDNSYEQYF.

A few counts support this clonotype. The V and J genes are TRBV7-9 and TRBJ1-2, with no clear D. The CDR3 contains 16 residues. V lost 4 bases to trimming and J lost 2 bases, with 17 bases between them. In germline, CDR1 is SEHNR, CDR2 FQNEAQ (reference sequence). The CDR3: CASSSQAYYFNYGYTF. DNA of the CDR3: TGTGCCAGCAGCTCTCAGGCCTACTACTTCAACTATGGCTACACCTTC.

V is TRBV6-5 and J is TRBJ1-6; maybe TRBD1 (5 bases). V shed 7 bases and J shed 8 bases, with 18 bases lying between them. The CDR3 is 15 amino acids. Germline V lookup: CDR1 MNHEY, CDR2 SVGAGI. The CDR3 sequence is CASTPRVRGHSPLHF. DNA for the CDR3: TGTGCCAGCACCCCGAGAGTTAGGGGACATTCACCCCTCCACTTT.

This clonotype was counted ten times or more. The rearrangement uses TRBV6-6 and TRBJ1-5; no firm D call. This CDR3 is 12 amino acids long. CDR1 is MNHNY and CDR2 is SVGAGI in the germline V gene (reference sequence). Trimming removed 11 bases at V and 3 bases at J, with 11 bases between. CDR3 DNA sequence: TGTGCCCTTGGAGAGTACAATCAGCCCCAGCATTTT. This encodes CALGEYNQPQHF.

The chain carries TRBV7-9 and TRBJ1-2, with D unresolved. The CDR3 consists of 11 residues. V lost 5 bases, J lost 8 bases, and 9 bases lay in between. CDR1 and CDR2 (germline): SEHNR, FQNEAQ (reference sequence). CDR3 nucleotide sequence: TGTGCCAGCAGCCTCCAAGGAGGCTACACCTTC. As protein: CASSLQGGYTF.

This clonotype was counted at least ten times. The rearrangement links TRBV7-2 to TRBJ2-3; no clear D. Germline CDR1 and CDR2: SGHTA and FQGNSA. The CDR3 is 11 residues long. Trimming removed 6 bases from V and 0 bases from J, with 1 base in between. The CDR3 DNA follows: TGTGCCAGCAGGAGCACAGATACGCAGTATTTT. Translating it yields CASRSTDTQYF. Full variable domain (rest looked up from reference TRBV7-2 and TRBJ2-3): GAGVSQSPSNKVTEKGKDVELRCDPISGHTALYWYRQSLGQGLEFLIYFQGNSAPDKSGLPSDRFSAERTGGSVSTLTIQRTQQEDSAVYLCASRSTDTQYFGPGTRLTVL.

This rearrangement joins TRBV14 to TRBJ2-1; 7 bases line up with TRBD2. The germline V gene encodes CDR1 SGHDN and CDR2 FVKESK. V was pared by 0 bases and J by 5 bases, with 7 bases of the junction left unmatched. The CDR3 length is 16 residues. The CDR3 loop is CASSQDGEGRDNEQFF. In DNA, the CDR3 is TGTGCCAGCAGCCAAGATGGGGAGGGCCGCGACAATGAGCAGTTCTTC. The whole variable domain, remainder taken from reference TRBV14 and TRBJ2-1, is EAGVTQFPSHSVIEKGQTVTLRCDPISGHDNLYWYRRVMGKEIKFLLHFVKESKQDESGMPNNRFLAERTGGTYSTLKVQPAELEDSGVYFCASSQDGEGRDNEQFFGPGTRLTVL.